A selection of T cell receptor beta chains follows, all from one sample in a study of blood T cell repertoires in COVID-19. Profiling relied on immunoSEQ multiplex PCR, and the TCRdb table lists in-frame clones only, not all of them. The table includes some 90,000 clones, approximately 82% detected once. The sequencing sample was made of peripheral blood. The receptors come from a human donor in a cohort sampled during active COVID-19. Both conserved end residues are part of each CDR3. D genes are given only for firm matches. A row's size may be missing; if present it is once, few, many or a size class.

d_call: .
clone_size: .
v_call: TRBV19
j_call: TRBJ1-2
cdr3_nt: TGTGCCAGTACGCAAGACCGAGGGTGGTATGGCTACACCTTC
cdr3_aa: CASTQDRGWYGYTF

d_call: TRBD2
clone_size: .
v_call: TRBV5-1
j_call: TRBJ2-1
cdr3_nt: TGCGCCAGCAGCTTGGATAGCGGGGGGGCCACGAATGAGCAGTTCTTC
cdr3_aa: CASSLDSGGATNEQFF

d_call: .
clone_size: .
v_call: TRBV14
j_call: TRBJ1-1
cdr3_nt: TGTGCCAGCAGCTTTCGGGGGGGGGACACTGAAGCTTTCTTT
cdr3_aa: CASSFRGGDTEAFF

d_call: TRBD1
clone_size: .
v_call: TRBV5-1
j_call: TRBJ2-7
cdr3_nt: TGCGCCAGCAGCCCCCGGACAGGGGCGGGTTACGAGCAGTACTTC
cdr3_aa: CASSPRTGAGYEQYF

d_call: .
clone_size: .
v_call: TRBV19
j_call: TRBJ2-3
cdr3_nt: TGTGCCAGTAGTATCCCCTCCGGGGGGCGGGCTCCCCCAGATACGCAGTATTTT
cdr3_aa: CASSIPSGGRAPPDTQYF

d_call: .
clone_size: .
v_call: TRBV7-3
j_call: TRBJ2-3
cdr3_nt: TGTGCCAGCAGCTTAAACGAGGGAAATACGCAGTATTTT
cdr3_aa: CASSLNEGNTQYF

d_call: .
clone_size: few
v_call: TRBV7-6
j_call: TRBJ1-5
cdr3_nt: TGTGCCAGCAGCCCTGCGAATGATCAGCCCCAGCATTTT
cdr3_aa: CASSPANDQPQHF

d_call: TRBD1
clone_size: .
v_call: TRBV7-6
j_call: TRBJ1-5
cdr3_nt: TGTGCCAGCAGCGTGGGACAGGGGAAGGGGCAGCCCCAGCATTTT
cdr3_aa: CASSVGQGKGQPQHF

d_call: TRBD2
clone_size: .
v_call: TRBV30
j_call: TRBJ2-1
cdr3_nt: TGTGCCTGGAGTAGCGGGAGTGTCGGTGAGCAGTTCTTC
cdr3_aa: CAWSSGSVGEQFF

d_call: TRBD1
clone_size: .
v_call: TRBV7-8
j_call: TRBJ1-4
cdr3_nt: TGTGCCAGCAGCTTATTGGGGGACAGGGGTAATAGACTGTTTTTT
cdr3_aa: CASSLLGDRGNRLFF

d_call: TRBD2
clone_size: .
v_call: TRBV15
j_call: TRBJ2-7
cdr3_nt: TGTGCCACCAGCAGAACCACCGGAGCGGGAGAACGGTACGAGCAGTACTTC
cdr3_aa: CATSRTTGAGERYEQYF

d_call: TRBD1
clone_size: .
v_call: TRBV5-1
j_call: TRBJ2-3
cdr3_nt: TGCGCCAGCAGCTTGTCGACAGGGGGCGGCACAGATACGCAGTATTTT
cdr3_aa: CASSLSTGGGTDTQYF

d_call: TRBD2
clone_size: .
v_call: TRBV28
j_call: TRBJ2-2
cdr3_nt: TGTGCCAGCAGGGGCCAGGGACTAAACACCGGGGAGCTGTTTTTT
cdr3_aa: CASRGQGLNTGELFF

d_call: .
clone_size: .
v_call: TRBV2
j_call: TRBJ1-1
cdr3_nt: TGTGCCAGCACCAGGGAGGGAGACACTGAAGCTTTCTTT
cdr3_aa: CASTREGDTEAFF

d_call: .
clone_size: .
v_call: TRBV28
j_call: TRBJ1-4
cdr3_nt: TGTGCCAGCTCGCAGGGGCGAAGGGAAAAACTGTTTTTT
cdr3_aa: CASSQGRREKLFF